These 8 T cell receptor beta chains originate from one sample sequenced in a study of T cell changes during pregnancy in multiple sclerosis. Assay used: immunoSEQ multiplex PCR; TCRdb lists only in-frame clones, some missing. The table has approximately 42,000 clones, 80% to 85% seen once. The source material was CD4+ T cells from peripheral blood mononuclear cells, sampled before pregnancy. These receptors were obtained from a female donor with multiple sclerosis, enrolled in a pregnancy study.

V and J are TRBV6-1 and TRBJ1-2, with 9 nucleotides matching TRBD1. Germline V gene lookup returns CDR1 MNHNS and CDR2 SASEGT. CDR3 length equals 15 residues. The junction had 11 bases not matched to a gene; V was cut back by 8 bases and J by 4 bases. The CDR3 DNA sequence: TGTGCCAGCTCTTCCGGGACAGGGAATGGCTATGGCTACACCTTC. This encodes CASSSGTGNGYGYTF.

This chain connects TRBV6-5 to TRBJ1-4; perhaps TRBD1 as D (6 bases). V lost 6 bases and J 0 bases, leaving 11 bases between the germline ends. CDR1 and CDR2 from the germline V gene are MNHEY and SVGAGI. The CDR3 contains 15 residues. CDR3: CASRRTVATNEKLFF. The CDR3 DNA follows: TGTGCCAGCAGGCGGACAGTTGCAACTAATGAAAAACTGTTTTTT.

This clone was found once. An end of the junction differs from the germline gene, which may be a read error. This rearrangement joins TRBV30 to TRBJ2-1; no clear D. Looked up from germline, CDR1 is GTSNPN and CDR2 is SVGIG (reference sequence). CDR3 length equals 11 residues. The CDR3 nucleotides are TGTGCCCTTAGCTCCCACAATGAGCAGTTCTTC. Its protein is CALSSHNEQFF.

The chain carries TRBV25-1 and TRBJ2-5; no definite D call. The CDR3 totals 13 residues. Germline assignment: CDR1 MGHDK and CDR2 SYGVNS. V was clipped by 7 bases and J by 4 bases, with 13 bases between them. The CDR3 loop reads CASKSRVGETQYF. DNA for the CDR3: TGTGCCAGCAAGTCACGGGTTGGAGAGACCCAGTACTTC.

The rearrangement links TRBV5-1 to TRBJ2-1; 8 nucleotides match TRBD2. Germline loops: CDR1 SGHRS, CDR2 YFSETQ. With V trimmed by 6 bases and J by 6 bases, 8 bases remained unmatched. This CDR3 has 14 amino acids. Here the CDR3 DNA reads TGCGCCAGCAATTTAGCGGGATGGGGCAATGAGCAGTTCTTC. Residues: CASNLAGWGNEQFF. The whole variable domain, remainder taken from reference TRBV5-1 and TRBJ2-1, is KAGVTQTPRYLIKTRGQQVTLSCSPISGHRSVSWYQQTPGQGLQFLFEYFSETQRNKGNFPGRFSGRQFSNSRSEMNVSTLELGDSALYLCASNLAGWGNEQFFGPGTRLTVL.

This chain links TRBV10-1 with TRBJ1-3, with D possibly matching TRBD1 (6 bases). This CDR3 is 16 amino acids long. Trimming removed 6 bases from V and 0 bases from J, with 15 bases in between. CDR1 and CDR2 from the germline V gene are WNHNN and SYGVQD (reference sequence). The CDR3 loop reads CASSHAGQLSGNTIYF. CDR3 bases: TGCGCCAGCAGCCATGCCGGACAGCTCTCTGGAAACACCATATATTTT.

J is TRBJ1-2 and V is TRBV10-2; D possibly corresponds to TRBD1 (6 bases). V was cut by 6 bases and J by 5 bases, with 10 bases left in between. CDR3 length: 12 amino acids. CDR1 is WSHSY and CDR2 is SAAADI in the germline V gene. The CDR3 sequence is CASSAQGYGYTF. CDR3 nucleotide sequence: TGCGCCAGCAGCGCACAGGGTTATGGCTACACCTTC.

The DNA of the CDR3 is TGTGCCAGCAGCGCCCAACATATTTCACCCCTCCACTTT. Translating gives CASSAQHISPLHF. This chain joins TRBV11-2 and TRBJ1-6; D call uncertain. The CDR3 is made up of 13 amino acids. From germline, CDR1 is SGHAT and CDR2 FQNNGV. Deletions cut 5 bases from V and 9 bases from J, with 11 bases between. Together with reference TRBV11-2 and TRBJ1-6, the CDR3 gives the full variable domain: EAGVAQSPRYKIIEKRQSVAFWCNPISGHATLYWYQQILGQGPKLLIQFQNNGVVDDSQLPKDRFSAERLKGVDSTLKIQPAKLEDSAVYLCASSAQHISPLHFGNGTRLTVT.